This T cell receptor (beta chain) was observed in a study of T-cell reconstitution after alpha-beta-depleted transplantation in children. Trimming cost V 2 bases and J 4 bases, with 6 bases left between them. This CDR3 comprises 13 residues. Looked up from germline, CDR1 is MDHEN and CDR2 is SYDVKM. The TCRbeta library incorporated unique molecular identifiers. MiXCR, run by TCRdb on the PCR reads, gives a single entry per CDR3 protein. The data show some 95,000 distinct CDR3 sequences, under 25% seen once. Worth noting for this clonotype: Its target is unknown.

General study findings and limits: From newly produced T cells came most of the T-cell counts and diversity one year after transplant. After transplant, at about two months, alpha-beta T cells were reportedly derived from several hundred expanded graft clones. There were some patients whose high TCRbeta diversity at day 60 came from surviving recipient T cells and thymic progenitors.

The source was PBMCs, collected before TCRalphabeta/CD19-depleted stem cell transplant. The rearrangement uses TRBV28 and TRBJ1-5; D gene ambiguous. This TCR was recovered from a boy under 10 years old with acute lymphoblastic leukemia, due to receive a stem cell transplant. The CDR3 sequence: CASSLIQNQPQHF. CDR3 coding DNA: TGTGCCAGCAGTTTAATACAGAATCAGCCCCAGCATTTT.